Listed below are T cell receptor beta chains from one sample, sequenced in a study of graft-versus-host responses after intestinal transplantation. Antigens for these TCRs are unknown. Profiling relied on immunoSEQ multiplex PCR, and the TCRdb table lists in-frame clones only, not all of them. Found here are over 75,000 clones, around 90% of them singletons; the top ten hold around 8%. This material consisted of unstimulated CD8+ T cells sorted from spleen or lymph node cells, taken before transplant. The origin of the receptors is a human donor who was the organ donor for an intestinal transplant. CDR3s include the opening cysteine and the closing phenylalanine or tryptophan. The order of the fields is clone size, D gene, V gene, J gene, CDR3 protein, CDR3 DNA. The D gene is left open where the match is weak. Part of the rows lack a size; the others show once, few, many or a class for expanded clones.

-,TRBD1,TRBV5-4,TRBJ2-7,CASSAGQGATYEQYF,TGTGCCAGCAGCGCCGGACAGGGGGCGACCTACGAGCAGTACTTC
-,TRBD1,TRBV4-1,TRBJ1-2,CASSQVPGQADYGYTF,TGCGCCAGCAGCCAAGTACCGGGACAGGCTGACTATGGCTACACCTTC
-,-,TRBV4-1,TRBJ1-2,CASSQDLGSPNYGYTF,TGCGCCAGCAGCCAAGATTTAGGCAGTCCTAACTATGGCTACACCTTC
-,-,TRBV28,TRBJ2-1,CASSLTRWEQFF,TGTGCCAGCAGTTTAACGAGATGGGAGCAGTTCTTC
-,TRBD1,TRBV6-1,TRBJ1-2,CASRTTGEGYGYTF,TGTGCCAGCAGGACCACAGGGGAAGGGTATGGCTACACCTTC
-,-,TRBV7-3,TRBJ1-6,CASSFPRQTDSPLHF,TGTGCCAGCAGCTTCCCAAGACAGACCGATTCACCCCTCCACTTT
few,-,TRBV7-9,TRBJ2-7,CASSLVSYEQYF,TGTGCCAGCAGCTTGGTTTCCTACGAGCAGTACTTC
-,-,TRBV28,TRBJ1-1,CASWSDNTEAFF,TGTGCCAGCTGGTCTGATAACACTGAAGCTTTCTTT
-,-,TRBV11-2,TRBJ2-2,CASSFQGRNTGELFF,TGTGCCAGCAGCTTCCAGGGGAGGAACACCGGGGAGCTGTTTTTT
-,-,TRBV6-1,TRBJ1-1,CASSRLFNWGFEAFF,TGTGCCAGCAGTAGACTTTTTAACTGGGGGTTTGAAGCTTTCTTT
-,-,TRBV29-1,TRBJ1-2,CSAMGYTF,TGCAGCGCTATGGGCTACACCTTC
-,-,TRBV30,TRBJ2-7,CAWSGGSYEQYF,TGTGCCTGGAGCGGGGGCAGCTACGAGCAGTACTTC
-,TRBD2,TRBV7-6,TRBJ2-7,CATRPSGGVNEQYF,TGTGCCACCAGACCTAGCGGTGGGGTTAACGAGCAGTACTTC
-,-,TRBV29-1,TRBJ1-1,CSLEDSTEAFF,TGCAGCCTCGAAGACAGCACTGAAGCTTTCTTT
-,-,TRBV4-1,TRBJ1-6,CASSQEVPDSYNSPLHF,TGCGCCAGCAGCCAAGAGGTCCCAGACTCCTATAATTCACCCCTCCACTTT
-,-,TRBV27,TRBJ1-2,CASSLGGAFGYTF,TGTGCCAGCAGTTTAGGGGGGGCTTTTGGCTACACCTTC
-,TRBD1,TRBV7-2,TRBJ1-2,CASSPQQQGPNYGYTF,TGTGCCAGCAGCCCGCAACAACAGGGGCCAAACTATGGCTACACCTTC
once,-,TRBV28,TRBJ2-7,CASSLSWGPTYEQYF,TGTGCCAGCAGTCTAAGCTGGGGACCAACCTACGAGCAGTACTTC
-,TRBD1,TRBV7-8,TRBJ1-1,CASSLVRLWLEAGQGISEAFF,TGTGCCAGCAGCTTAGTTCGTCTTTGGTTAGAGGCCGGACAGGGGATCAGTGAAGCTTTCTTT
-,-,TRBV5-4,TRBJ2-7,CASSPTERNEQYF,TGTGCCAGCAGCCCGACAGAGAGGAACGAGCAGTACTTC
-,TRBD2,TRBV27,TRBJ2-1,CASSFGLAGGDRVF,TGTGCCAGCAGTTTTGGGCTAGCGGGGGGAGATAGGGTCTTC
-,TRBD2,TRBV4-2,TRBJ2-7,CASSQGGGEQYF,TGTGCCAGCAGCCAAGGGGGGGGCGAGCAGTACTTC
-,TRBD1,TRBV28,TRBJ1-4,CASSFRDRLNEKLFF,TGTGCCAGCAGTTTCCGGGACAGACTGAATGAAAAACTGTTTTTT
-,TRBD1,TRBV15,TRBJ1-1,CATSKTGKEAFF,TGTGCCACCAGCAAGACAGGGAAGGAAGCTTTCTTT
-,TRBD1,TRBV28,TRBJ2-1,CASSVHPGQIYNEQFF,TGTGCCAGCAGTGTACACCCGGGACAGATCTACAATGAGCAGTTCTTC
-,-,TRBV30,TRBJ1-5,CAWSSLLGRPQHF,TGTGCCTGGAGTAGTCTCCTAGGAAGGCCCCAGCATTTT
-,-,TRBV11-2,TRBJ1-2,CASSLSDGLYGYTF,TGTGCCAGCAGCTTATCGGACGGACTTTATGGCTACACCTTC
-,-,TRBV2,TRBJ2-5,CASRHTGETQYF,TGTGCCAGCAGGCATACTGGAGAGACCCAGTACTTC
-,-,TRBV5-6,TRBJ1-2,CASSLLWRNYGYTF,TGTGCCAGCAGCTTGTTATGGCGAAACTATGGCTACACCTTC
-,-,TRBV7-8,TRBJ1-5,CASSSLSRRYSNQPQHF,TGTGCCAGCAGCTCCCTTTCCCGTCGATACAGCAATCAGCCCCAGCATTTT
once,-,TRBV25-1,TRBJ1-1,CASSEYFNTEAFF,TGTGCCAGCAGTGAATACTTTAACACTGAAGCTTTCTTT
-,TRBD1,TRBV2,TRBJ2-7,CASSDPRQGNEQYF,TGTGCCAGCAGTGACCCAAGACAGGGAAATGAGCAGTACTTC
-,-,TRBV27,TRBJ2-7,CASSFLDSYEQYF,TGTGCCAGCAGTTTTTTGGACTCCTACGAGCAGTACTTC
once,-,TRBV4-1,TRBJ1-2,CASSQDRGSGYTF,TGCGCCAGCAGCCAAGATAGGGGGTCTGGCTACACCTTC
few,TRBD1,TRBV6-4,TRBJ1-5,CASSPGGSQPQHF,TGTGCCAGCAGCCCAGGGGGAAGTCAGCCCCAGCATTTT
-,TRBD1,TRBV9,TRBJ2-1,CASSGGTGIGSYNEQFF,TGTGCCAGCAGCGGGGGGACAGGGATCGGCTCCTACAATGAGCAGTTCTTC
-,TRBD2,TRBV7-9,TRBJ2-5,CASSLAGGNQETQYF,TGTGCCAGCAGCTTAGCGGGGGGGAACCAAGAGACCCAGTACTTC
-,-,TRBV5-6,TRBJ2-5,CASNLLNSETQYF,TGTGCCAGCAATCTCCTGAATTCGGAGACCCAGTACTTC
-,-,TRBV13,TRBJ2-7,CASSLGRTLYEQYF,TGTGCCAGCAGCTTAGGTAGAACTCTCTACGAGCAGTACTTC
-,-,TRBV6-1,TRBJ1-6,CASHPGRYNSPLHF,TGTGCCAGCCACCCGGGACGATATAATTCACCCCTCCACTTT
-,-,TRBV30,TRBJ1-3,CAWSPGGGNTIYF,TGTGCCTGGAGTCCCGGCGGGGGAAACACCATATATTTT
-,-,TRBV4-1,TRBJ1-6,CASSHPGISPLHF,TGCGCCAGCAGCCATCCAGGGATCTCACCCCTCCACTTT
-,-,TRBV13,TRBJ1-2,CASSLGQFQGGYTF,TGTGCCAGCAGCTTAGGACAGTTTCAAGGAGGCTACACCTTC
-,-,TRBV30,TRBJ1-1,CAWSWDTEAFF,TGTGCCTGGAGCTGGGACACTGAAGCTTTCTTT
-,-,TRBV7-2,TRBJ2-7,CASSFGAGRYEQYF,TGTGCCAGCAGCTTCGGGGCGGGCAGGTACGAGCAGTACTTC
-,TRBD2,TRBV28,TRBJ2-3,CASSLAGGDTDTQYF,TGTGCCAGCAGTTTGGCGGGGGGCGACACAGATACGCAGTATTTT
-,-,TRBV5-1,TRBJ1-3,CASSFGPSSGNTIYF,TGCGCCAGCAGCTTCGGACCGAGCTCTGGAAACACCATATATTTT
-,TRBD1,TRBV5-1,TRBJ2-7,CASSPGTGTYEQYF,TGCGCCAGCAGCCCCGGGACAGGGACCTACGAGCAGTACTTC
-,-,TRBV21-1,TRBJ2-7,CASSKDPGPNSPTYEQYF,TGTGCCAGCAGCAAAGACCCAGGGCCTAACTCACCTACCTACGAGCAGTACTTC
-,-,TRBV7-6,TRBJ2-7,CASSLEAGSSYEQYF,TGTGCCAGCAGCTTAGAGGCTGGTAGCTCCTACGAGCAGTACTTC
-,-,TRBV6-1,TRBJ1-2,CASSVGTDYGYTF,TGTGCCAGCAGTGTTGGGACCGATTATGGCTACACCTTC
-,-,TRBV4-1,TRBJ1-1,CASSQKGTNTEAFF,TGCGCCAGCAGCCAAAAGGGGACTAACACTGAAGCTTTCTTT
-,TRBD1,TRBV27,TRBJ2-5,CASSFSAPRDRESTQYF,TGTGCCAGCAGTTTCTCGGCACCCCGGGACAGGGAATCTACTCAGTACTTC
-,-,TRBV29-1,TRBJ2-7,CSVEGESSYEQYF,TGCAGCGTTGAAGGGGAGAGCAGCTACGAGCAGTACTTC